Listed below are T cell receptor beta chains from one sample, sequenced in a study of T cell repertoires in cytomegalovirus infection. No antigen has been assigned to these receptors. TCRdb fed the reads into MiXCR, producing one record per CDR3 protein. This table has 900,000 to 950,000 distinct CDR3 sequences, around 30% appearing once. Sample: cultured CD8+ T cells from PBMCs, taken from culture after CMV antigen stimulation. The origin of the receptors is a human donor in good health (CMV status not recorded). Some clones in this sample may be carry-over from other donors' samples. CDR3s include the opening cysteine and the closing phenylalanine or tryptophan. A D gene is named only where the DNA matches it firmly. The size entry is marked missing in some rows and otherwise reads once, few, many or a size class.

d_call: TRBD1; clone_size: .; j_call: TRBJ2-3; v_call: TRBV2; cdr3_nt: TGTGCCAGCAGTGAAAACAGGGGGCAAGCAGATACGCAGTATTTT; cdr3_aa: CASSENRGQADTQYF
d_call: TRBD1; clone_size: few; j_call: TRBJ1-2; v_call: TRBV27; cdr3_nt: TGTGCCAGCAGTTGGGGGACAGGGGATGGCTACACCTTC; cdr3_aa: CASSWGTGDGYTF
d_call: TRBD1; clone_size: .; j_call: TRBJ2-2; v_call: TRBV28; cdr3_nt: TGTGCCAGCAGTTTGACAGGGCACACCGGGGAGCTGTTTTTT; cdr3_aa: CASSLTGHTGELFF
d_call: .; clone_size: few; j_call: TRBJ1-2; v_call: TRBV15; cdr3_nt: TGTGCCACCAGCAGCGCCGACCGAACCTATGGCTACACCTTC; cdr3_aa: CATSSADRTYGYTF
d_call: TRBD1; clone_size: .; j_call: TRBJ1-1; v_call: TRBV2; cdr3_nt: TGTGCCAGCAGGCGGGGACAGGGAGTGAACACTGAAGCTTTCTTT; cdr3_aa: CASRRGQGVNTEAFF
d_call: .; clone_size: .; j_call: TRBJ1-2; v_call: TRBV2; cdr3_nt: TGTGCCAGTGATGAACGGACCTATGGCTACACCTTC; cdr3_aa: CASDERTYGYTF
d_call: .; clone_size: .; j_call: TRBJ2-2; v_call: TRBV7-8; cdr3_nt: TGTGCCAGCAGCTTAGCTAGGTCTAGGTCCGGGGAGCTGTTTTTT; cdr3_aa: CASSLARSRSGELFF
d_call: .; clone_size: few; j_call: TRBJ2-1; v_call: TRBV5-5; cdr3_nt: TGTGCCAGCAGGGACATTCCCAATGAGCAGTTCTTC; cdr3_aa: CASRDIPNEQFF
d_call: .; clone_size: many; j_call: TRBJ2-6; v_call: TRBV7-7; cdr3_nt: TGTGCTAGCAGCTTTAGCGCAGGGAGGACCGGGGCCAACGTCCTGACTTTC; cdr3_aa: CASSFSAGRTGANVLTF
d_call: TRBD2; clone_size: .; j_call: TRBJ2-1; v_call: TRBV5-8; cdr3_nt: TGTGCCAGCAGCCCTAGTACTAGCGGGGCGTACAATGAGCAGTTCTTC; cdr3_aa: CASSPSTSGAYNEQFF
d_call: TRBD1; clone_size: .; j_call: TRBJ1-5; v_call: TRBV6-5; cdr3_nt: TGTGCCAGCAGTTACTGGAGGGTTGAGACAGGGATCAGCGGTCAGCCCCAGCATTTT; cdr3_aa: CASSYWRVETGISGQPQHF
d_call: .; clone_size: few; j_call: TRBJ1-1; v_call: TRBV15; cdr3_nt: TGTGCCACCAGCAGAGCTTCGGAAACTGAAGCTTTCTTT; cdr3_aa: CATSRASETEAFF
d_call: TRBD2; clone_size: few; j_call: TRBJ2-7; v_call: TRBV27; cdr3_nt: TGTGCCAGCAGTTTATCGGCGGGGGAATTGCCCTACGAGCAGTACTTC; cdr3_aa: CASSLSAGELPYEQYF
d_call: .; clone_size: many; j_call: TRBJ2-7; v_call: TRBV6-1; cdr3_nt: TGTGCCAGCAGTGAAGCTGTAAACGAGCAGTACTTC; cdr3_aa: CASSEAVNEQYF
d_call: .; clone_size: .; j_call: TRBJ1-4; v_call: TRBV15; cdr3_nt: TGTGCCACCAGCAGAGTCGTTCAGCCTAATGAAAAACTGTTTTTT; cdr3_aa: CATSRVVQPNEKLFF
d_call: .; clone_size: .; j_call: TRBJ1-5; v_call: TRBV5-8; cdr3_nt: TGTGCCAGCAGCTTGTGGCAGCCCCAGCATTTT; cdr3_aa: CASSLWQPQHF
d_call: .; clone_size: .; j_call: TRBJ1-1; v_call: TRBV4-3; cdr3_nt: TGCGCCAGCAGCCAAGAGTTGTCAAAGGAAGCTTTCTTT; cdr3_aa: CASSQELSKEAFF
d_call: .; clone_size: many; j_call: TRBJ2-1; v_call: TRBV7-7; cdr3_nt: TGTGCTAGCAGCAATCCAGGCAATGAGCAGTTCTTC; cdr3_aa: CASSNPGNEQFF
d_call: TRBD1; clone_size: few; j_call: TRBJ1-2; v_call: TRBV6-2/TRBV6-3; cdr3_nt: TGTGCCAGCAGCTACGTCCCGGGACAGACGATCTATGGCTACACCTTC; cdr3_aa: CASSYVPGQTIYGYTF
d_call: .; clone_size: .; j_call: TRBJ2-6; v_call: TRBV6-2/TRBV6-3; cdr3_nt: TGTGCCAGCAGTTACGCCCGGGACTTGTCCTCTGGGGCCAACGTCCTGACTTTC; cdr3_aa: CASSYARDLSSGANVLTF
d_call: TRBD1; clone_size: few; j_call: TRBJ1-4; v_call: TRBV6-6; cdr3_nt: TGTGCCAGCAGGCCAGGGACAGGGGAAGCAACTAATGAAAAACTGTTTTTT; cdr3_aa: CASRPGTGEATNEKLFF
d_call: TRBD1; clone_size: .; j_call: TRBJ2-3; v_call: TRBV10-2; cdr3_nt: TGCGCCAGCAGTGAGACAGGGGGCTTCGCAGATACGCAGTATTTT; cdr3_aa: CASSETGGFADTQYF
d_call: .; clone_size: few; j_call: TRBJ1-2; v_call: TRBV5-1; cdr3_nt: TGCGCCAGCAATCCAAGGGGAGATCTCAGCGGCTACACCTTC; cdr3_aa: CASNPRGDLSGYTF
d_call: TRBD1; clone_size: .; j_call: TRBJ1-5; v_call: TRBV6-4; cdr3_nt: TGTGCCAGCACCCTGGGGGACAGGGGAAGCAATCAGCCCCAGCATTTT; cdr3_aa: CASTLGDRGSNQPQHF
d_call: TRBD2; clone_size: few; j_call: TRBJ2-1; v_call: TRBV7-3; cdr3_nt: TGTGCCAGCAGCTTAACGGCTAGCGGGGGGGCAACTTACAATGAGCAGTTCTTC; cdr3_aa: CASSLTASGGATYNEQFF
d_call: .; clone_size: few; j_call: TRBJ1-2; v_call: TRBV6-6; cdr3_nt: TGTGCCAGCAGTTACAGCGTCGGCCAAGTCAACTATGGCTACACCTTC; cdr3_aa: CASSYSVGQVNYGYTF
d_call: TRBD1; clone_size: .; j_call: TRBJ1-2; v_call: TRBV6-2/TRBV6-3; cdr3_nt: TGTGCCGCGAGGGACAGCTACTATGGCTACACCTTC; cdr3_aa: CAARDSYYGYTF
d_call: .; clone_size: few; j_call: TRBJ1-1; v_call: TRBV12-3/TRBV12-4; cdr3_nt: TGTGCCAGCAGTTTTCGGAGCACTGAAGCTTTCTTT; cdr3_aa: CASSFRSTEAFF
d_call: .; clone_size: many; j_call: TRBJ1-2; v_call: TRBV12-3/TRBV12-4; cdr3_nt: TGTGCCAGCAGCACAGGGAGGCTTGGCTACACCTTC; cdr3_aa: CASSTGRLGYTF
d_call: TRBD2; clone_size: .; j_call: TRBJ2-3; v_call: TRBV9; cdr3_nt: TGTGCCAGCAGCTCGGGAGGGGGGCTTGGAGATACGCAGTATTTT; cdr3_aa: CASSSGGGLGDTQYF
d_call: .; clone_size: few; j_call: TRBJ2-7; v_call: TRBV27; cdr3_nt: TGTGCCAGCAGTTTACGGGGTCCAACATTAGACGAGCAGTACTTC; cdr3_aa: CASSLRGPTLDEQYF
d_call: .; clone_size: .; j_call: TRBJ1-1; v_call: TRBV7-9; cdr3_nt: TGTGCCAGCGCCCAGGGTTTGCCTGAAGCTTTCTTT; cdr3_aa: CASAQGLPEAFF
d_call: TRBD2; clone_size: many; j_call: TRBJ2-2; v_call: TRBV7-2; cdr3_nt: TGTGCCAGCAGCTTAAGCAGGCTAGCGGGGAACACCGGGGAGCTGTTTTTT; cdr3_aa: CASSLSRLAGNTGELFF
d_call: .; clone_size: few; j_call: TRBJ2-5; v_call: TRBV5-4; cdr3_nt: TGTGCCAGCAGCGTATGGGACGGCCCTTTGGAGACCCAGTACTTC; cdr3_aa: CASSVWDGPLETQYF
d_call: TRBD2; clone_size: many; j_call: TRBJ2-3; v_call: TRBV7-2; cdr3_nt: TGTGCCAGCAGCTTAGCGGGGACTAGCGGGTCGGACACAGATACGCAGTATTTT; cdr3_aa: CASSLAGTSGSDTDTQYF
d_call: .; clone_size: few; j_call: TRBJ1-1; v_call: TRBV7-9; cdr3_nt: TGTGCCACCTCGAGCAGACCAGAGAACACTGAAGCTTTCTTT; cdr3_aa: CATSSRPENTEAFF
d_call: TRBD2; clone_size: .; j_call: TRBJ2-3; v_call: TRBV7-9; cdr3_nt: TGTGCCAGCAACTGGGGGGGTACGCAGTATTTT; cdr3_aa: CASNWGGTQYF
d_call: .; clone_size: .; j_call: TRBJ2-6; v_call: TRBV4-3; cdr3_nt: TGCGCCAGCAGCGGCGCGGACAAGACTTCTGGGGCCAACGTCCTGACTTTC; cdr3_aa: CASSGADKTSGANVLTF
d_call: .; clone_size: many; j_call: TRBJ2-6; v_call: TRBV6-2/TRBV6-3; cdr3_nt: TGTGCCAGCAGTTACGTGGGCAGAAGCTCTGGGGCCAACGTCCTGACTTTC; cdr3_aa: CASSYVGRSSGANVLTF
d_call: .; clone_size: .; j_call: TRBJ1-1; v_call: TRBV19; cdr3_nt: TGTGCCAGTAGCGGATTGACAGACCTTGAAGCTTTCTTT; cdr3_aa: CASSGLTDLEAFF
d_call: .; clone_size: .; j_call: TRBJ2-3; v_call: TRBV15; cdr3_nt: TGTGCCACCAGCAGAGGCCTGGGAACAGATACGCAGTATTTT; cdr3_aa: CATSRGLGTDTQYF
d_call: .; clone_size: few; j_call: TRBJ1-1; v_call: TRBV27; cdr3_nt: TGTGCCAGCAGTCCTATGGGGACATACCAGAACACTGAAGCTTTCTTT; cdr3_aa: CASSPMGTYQNTEAFF
d_call: TRBD1; clone_size: .; j_call: TRBJ1-1; v_call: TRBV9; cdr3_nt: TGTGCCAGCAGCGTAGCGGGGGACAGGAACACTGAAGCTTTCTTT; cdr3_aa: CASSVAGDRNTEAFF
d_call: .; clone_size: .; j_call: TRBJ1-5; v_call: TRBV19; cdr3_nt: TGTGCCAGTAGTATAGGTCAAAATAGCAATCAGCCCCAGCATTTT; cdr3_aa: CASSIGQNSNQPQHF
d_call: TRBD2; clone_size: .; j_call: TRBJ2-1; v_call: TRBV4-1; cdr3_nt: TGCGCCAGCAGCCAAGATCGGATGGGACTAGTAGTGTACAATGAGCAGTTCTTC; cdr3_aa: CASSQDRMGLVVYNEQFF
d_call: TRBD1; clone_size: many; j_call: TRBJ2-2; v_call: TRBV6-1; cdr3_nt: TGTGCCAGCACACAGGGGGGTAACACCGGGGAGCTGTTTTTT; cdr3_aa: CASTQGGNTGELFF
d_call: .; clone_size: .; j_call: TRBJ2-7; v_call: TRBV15; cdr3_nt: TGTGCCACCAGCAGTGGGCAGGGGATACTCTACGAGCAGTACTTC; cdr3_aa: CATSSGQGILYEQYF
d_call: .; clone_size: few; j_call: TRBJ2-2; v_call: TRBV6-1; cdr3_nt: TGTGCCAGCACCCCGCAGACCGGGGAGCTGTTTTTT; cdr3_aa: CASTPQTGELFF
d_call: .; clone_size: few; j_call: TRBJ1-1; v_call: TRBV7-8; cdr3_nt: TGTGCCAGCAGCTTAGGAAAAATTGACTTGCCAGGGACTGAAGCTTTCTTT; cdr3_aa: CASSLGKIDLPGTEAFF
d_call: .; clone_size: .; j_call: TRBJ2-3; v_call: TRBV7-6; cdr3_nt: TGTGCCAGCAGCTTTGGAGCTTACGGGGGTGGGGCAGATACGCAGTATTTT; cdr3_aa: CASSFGAYGGGADTQYF
d_call: TRBD1; clone_size: .; j_call: TRBJ1-2; v_call: TRBV20-1; cdr3_nt: TGCAGTGCTCCGGGACAGGCCCCTGGCTACACCTTC; cdr3_aa: CSAPGQAPGYTF
d_call: TRBD2; clone_size: .; j_call: TRBJ2-1; v_call: TRBV4-1; cdr3_nt: TGCGCCAGCAGCCAAGTATCCAGCGGGAGGCTGAATGAGCAGTTCTTC; cdr3_aa: CASSQVSSGRLNEQFF
d_call: .; clone_size: .; j_call: TRBJ1-1; v_call: TRBV6-6; cdr3_nt: TGTGCCAGCAGTACCACGGACAGAGAGAACACTGAAGCTTTCTTT; cdr3_aa: CASSTTDRENTEAFF
d_call: .; clone_size: .; j_call: TRBJ2-2; v_call: TRBV27; cdr3_nt: TGTGCCAGCAGTTTGTTCGTAGCGGTAGGCACCGGGGAGCTGTTTTTT; cdr3_aa: CASSLFVAVGTGELFF
d_call: .; clone_size: few; j_call: TRBJ1-2; v_call: TRBV4-1; cdr3_nt: TGCGCCAGCAGCTCTGGGACTGTGGGCGGCTATGGCTACACCTTC; cdr3_aa: CASSSGTVGGYGYTF
d_call: .; clone_size: few; j_call: TRBJ1-5; v_call: TRBV12-3/TRBV12-4; cdr3_nt: TGTGCCAGCAGTTTAGGGGGAGGGGGGGTAGGTAATCAGCCCCAGCATTTT; cdr3_aa: CASSLGGGGVGNQPQHF
d_call: .; clone_size: few; j_call: TRBJ2-5; v_call: TRBV6-6; cdr3_nt: TGTGCCAGCAGTTACCTAACAATGCAGTGGGAGACCCAGTACTTC; cdr3_aa: CASSYLTMQWETQYF
d_call: .; clone_size: .; j_call: TRBJ2-1; v_call: TRBV6-1; cdr3_nt: TGTGCCAGCAGGGATCCGCCGGAGGAGCAACGATGGGGTGAGCAGTTCTTC; cdr3_aa: CASRDPPEEQRWGEQFF